This T cell receptor (beta chain) was identified in a study of CD8 T cells in Susac syndrome. An input of about 0.45 to 1 ug of RNA was subjected to reverse transcription using random hexamers. TCRdb fed the immunoSEQ multiplex PCR reads into MiXCR, producing one record per CDR3 protein. The data contain roughly 150,000 distinct CDR3 sequences, 90% to 95% of them singletons. Germline lookup yields CDR1 SGHNT and CDR2 YYREEE (reference sequence). CDR3 size: 15 residues. The J segment lost 1 base and the V segment lost 6 bases, leaving 4 bases of the junction unmatched. Sequencing of TCR beta was undertaken in CD8+ and CD4+ T cells derived from blood.

The receptor was isolated from a human donor with Susac syndrome. The chain joins TRBV5-4 to TRBJ2-6; 7 bases match TRBD1. Material for sequencing was CD4+ T cells from PBMCs. The CDR3 protein is CASNPQGSGANVLTF. The CDR3 DNA reads as TGTGCCAGCAACCCACAGGGGTCTGGGGCCAACGTCCTGACTTTC. Together with reference TRBV5-4 and TRBJ2-6, the CDR3 gives the full variable domain: ETGVTQSPTHLIKTRGQQVTLRCSSQSGHNTVSWYQQALGQGPQFIFQYYREEENGRGNFPPRFSGLQFPNYSSELNVNALELDDSALYLCASNPQGSGANVLTFGAGSRLTVL.